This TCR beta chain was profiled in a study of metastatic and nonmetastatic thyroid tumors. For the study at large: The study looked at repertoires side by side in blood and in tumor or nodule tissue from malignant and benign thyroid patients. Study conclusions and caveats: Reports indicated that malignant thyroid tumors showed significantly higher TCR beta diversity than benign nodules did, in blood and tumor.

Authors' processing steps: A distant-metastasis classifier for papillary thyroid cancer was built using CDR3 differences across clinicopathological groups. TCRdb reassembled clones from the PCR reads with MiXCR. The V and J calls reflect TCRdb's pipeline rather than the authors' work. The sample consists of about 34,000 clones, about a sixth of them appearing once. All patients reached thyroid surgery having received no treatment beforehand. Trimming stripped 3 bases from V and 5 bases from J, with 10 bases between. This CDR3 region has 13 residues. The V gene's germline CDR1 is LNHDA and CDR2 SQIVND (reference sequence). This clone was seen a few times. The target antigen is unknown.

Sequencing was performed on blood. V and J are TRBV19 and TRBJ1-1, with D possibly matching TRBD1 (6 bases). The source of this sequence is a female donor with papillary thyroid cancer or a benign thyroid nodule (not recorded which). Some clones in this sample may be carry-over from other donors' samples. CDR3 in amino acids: CASSIIQGTEAFF. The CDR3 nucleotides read TGTGCCAGTAGTATTATACAGGGAACTGAAGCTTTCTTT. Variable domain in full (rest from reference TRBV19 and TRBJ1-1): DGGITQSPKYLFRKEGQNVTLSCEQNLNHDAMYWYRQDPGQGLRLIYYSQIVNDFQKGDIAEGYSVSREKKESFPLTVTSAQKNPTAFYLCASSIIQGTEAFFGQGTRLTVV.